Sequencing of this T cell receptor beta chain was carried out in a study of cytomegalovirus exposure and HLA in healthy donors (dated by TCRdb to the late 2010s). The study in broad terms: According to a later analysis, one platform produced both the roughly 110 validation repertoires and the 670 or so repertoires of the first cohort. A separate validation cohort of some 130 different subjects was used in addition to the approximately 670-subject first cohort. The study aimed to test whether signatures of past pathogen exposure could be identified by cataloging public T cell receptors. The study combined high-throughput TCR immunosequencing, statistical association of individual TCRs with disease status, and machine learning to predict cytomegalovirus infection status.

The donors were included in the validation cohort of 90 to 150 subjects, a group kept apart from the roughly 700-subject first cohort. Findings and caveats that apply to the study as a whole: A total of roughly 160 TCR beta chains were listed by the study as associated with cytomegalovirus. All 120 or so repertoires were used to score co-occurrence in the validation cohort in a later analysis, because that analysis had no HLA typing for the cohort. A later analysis found that TCRs clustered in the first cohort also tended to co-occur in the approximately 120 validation repertoires, with just under 95% of cluster scores above 0. Across donors, most TCR sequences were observed very rarely, whereas some public TCRs were present in many individuals. Cytomegalovirus status was reported to be diagnosed by the classifier with high specificity and sensitivity in both the original and validation cohorts. The authors suggested that the approach could potentially be generalized to other disease states and immunological phenotypes. Three of the identified cytomegalovirus-associated TCR beta chains were confirmed in vitro to be specific for cytomegalovirus antigens.

Libraries came from the immunoSEQ multiplex PCR assay. The paper's data handling went like this. To diagnose cytomegalovirus status from the catalog of TCR beta chain sequences, a statistical classification framework was built. TCRdb holds this immuneACCESS table with in-frame rearrangements only. Some clones are missing; in checked studies, unresolved V genes explain under half, and the rest has no known cause. The V and J calls and clone size were taken over from that table, and D and trimming were inferred from the DNA. This sample holds tens of thousands of clones; around 94% were observed only once. Together, the top ten hold 2.5% to 3.5% of the sample. As concerns this clone: The clone's antigen remains unknown. Nothing much larger sits one base from this clone, and base qualities are not available.

The sequenced material came from PBMCs. The receptor's source is a woman aged 18-29 years in good health and CMV-seropositive.

The CDR3 protein sequence reads: CASSISGTGYGYTF. The nucleotide sequence is given as TGTGCCAGTAGTATTTCGGGGACAGGGTATGGCTACACCTTC. The chain links TRBV19 with TRBJ1-2, with 9 central nucleotides matching TRBD1. Taken from cysteine to phenylalanine, the CDR3 has 14 residues. The retained sequence is limited to the CDR3, 42 bases, with the frame set at the first base. Trimming takes 3 bases off V and 5 bases off J; junction bases not matched to a gene: 4. From the germline V gene (reference sequence), CDR1 is LNHDA and CDR2 is SQIVND.